This record concerns one TCR beta chain sequence. Its antigen is undetermined. The data stem from a study of shared clonotypes between healthy human individuals. Study as a whole: Each donor had three CD4 naive, three CD4 memory, two CD8 naive and one CD8 memory plate.

Sequencing was performed with immunoSEQ multiplex PCR; in TCRdb, only in-frame clones are kept and a portion is missing. The sample records about 2 million clones, roughly 94% being singletons. V lost 2 bases to trimming and J lost 7 bases, with 17 bases between them. Germline V gives CDR1 MDHEN, CDR2 SYDVKM. The CDR3 extends over 15 amino acids. Regarding the study as a whole: The generation probabilities recorded for non-shared clonotypes fell below those of clonotypes shared by all four donors. In having few donors, the study represented limited genetic and exposure-history diversity. Among donors, the sharing of clonotypes was expected to be influenced by sequencing depth.

Naive CD8 isolation took CD45RO-negative cells positively selected for CCR7 and excluded terminally differentiated effector memory CD45RA+ cells. This clonotype was sampled from a man between 18 and 29 years old in good health. Material for sequencing was naive CD8+ T cells sorted from blood. The chain couples TRBV28 to TRBJ1-2; tentatively, D is TRBD1 (6 bases). The CDR3: CASSLRQAQDGGYTF. The CDR3 nucleotides read TGTGCCAGCAGTTTAAGACAGGCCCAGGATGGTGGCTACACCTTC.